This T cell receptor beta chain comes out of a study of blood T cell repertoires in COVID-19. Looking at the study overall: Italy, Spain and the United States were the sources of the convalescent and acute COVID-19 samples. Sources were T cells, B-cell-depleted T cells, or PBMCs; the material itself was cDNA or gDNA.

Source study methods: Reference gene primer amplification yielded estimated nucleated cell counts. Sequenced by immunoSEQ multiplex PCR; TCRdb stores in-frame clones only, minus some. V and J calls plus clone size are reproduced from that table; the DNA served to infer D and trimming. The sample lists approximately 210,000 clones, approximately 84% occurring once. In Seattle, patients joined the study during active infection and were tracked longitudinally. CDR1 and CDR2 from the germline V gene are SEHNR and FQNEAQ (reference sequence). Trimming stripped 1 base from V and 7 bases from J, with 11 bases between. CDR3 length: 14 amino acids.

Sequencing was done on a sample of peripheral blood. This TCR was sampled from a man in his fifties or sixties with COVID-19, enrolled during active disease. The rearrangement uses TRBV7-9 and TRBJ1-5; TRBD1 might be the D (5 bases). Written as DNA, the CDR3 is TGTGCCAGCAGCTTAGGACAGAACTCGCAGCCCCAGCATTTT. Residues: CASSLGQNSQPQHF.